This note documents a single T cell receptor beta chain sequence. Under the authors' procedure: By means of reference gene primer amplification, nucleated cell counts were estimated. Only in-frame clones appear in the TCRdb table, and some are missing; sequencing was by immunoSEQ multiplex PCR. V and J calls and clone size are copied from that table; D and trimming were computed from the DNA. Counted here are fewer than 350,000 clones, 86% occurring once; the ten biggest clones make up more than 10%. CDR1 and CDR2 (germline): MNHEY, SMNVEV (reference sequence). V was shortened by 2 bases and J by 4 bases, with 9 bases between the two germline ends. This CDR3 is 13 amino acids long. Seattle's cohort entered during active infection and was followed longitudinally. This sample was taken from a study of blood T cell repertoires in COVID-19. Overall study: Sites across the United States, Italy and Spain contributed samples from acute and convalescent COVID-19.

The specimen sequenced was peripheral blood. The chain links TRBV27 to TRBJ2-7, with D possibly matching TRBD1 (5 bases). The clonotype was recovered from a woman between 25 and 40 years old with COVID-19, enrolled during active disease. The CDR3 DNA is TGTGCCAGCAGTTTAGGTAGACAGTACGAGCAGTACTTC. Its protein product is CASSLGRQYEQYF.